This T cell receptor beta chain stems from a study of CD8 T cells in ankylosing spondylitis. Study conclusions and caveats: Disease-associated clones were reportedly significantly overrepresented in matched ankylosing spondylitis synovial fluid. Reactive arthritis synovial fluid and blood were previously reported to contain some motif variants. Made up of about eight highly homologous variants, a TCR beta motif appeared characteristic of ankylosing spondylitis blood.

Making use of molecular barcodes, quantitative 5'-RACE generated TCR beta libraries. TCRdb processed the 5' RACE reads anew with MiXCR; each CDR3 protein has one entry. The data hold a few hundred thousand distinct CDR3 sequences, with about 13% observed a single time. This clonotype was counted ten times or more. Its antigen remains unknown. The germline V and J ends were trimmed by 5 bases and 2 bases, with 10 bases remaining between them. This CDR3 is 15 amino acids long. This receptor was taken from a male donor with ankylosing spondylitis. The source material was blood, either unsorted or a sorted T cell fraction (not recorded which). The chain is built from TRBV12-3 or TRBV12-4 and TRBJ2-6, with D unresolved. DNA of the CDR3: TGTGCCAGCAGTCCACTCTTTCCTGGGGCCAACGTCCTGACTTTC. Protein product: CASSPLFPGANVLTF.